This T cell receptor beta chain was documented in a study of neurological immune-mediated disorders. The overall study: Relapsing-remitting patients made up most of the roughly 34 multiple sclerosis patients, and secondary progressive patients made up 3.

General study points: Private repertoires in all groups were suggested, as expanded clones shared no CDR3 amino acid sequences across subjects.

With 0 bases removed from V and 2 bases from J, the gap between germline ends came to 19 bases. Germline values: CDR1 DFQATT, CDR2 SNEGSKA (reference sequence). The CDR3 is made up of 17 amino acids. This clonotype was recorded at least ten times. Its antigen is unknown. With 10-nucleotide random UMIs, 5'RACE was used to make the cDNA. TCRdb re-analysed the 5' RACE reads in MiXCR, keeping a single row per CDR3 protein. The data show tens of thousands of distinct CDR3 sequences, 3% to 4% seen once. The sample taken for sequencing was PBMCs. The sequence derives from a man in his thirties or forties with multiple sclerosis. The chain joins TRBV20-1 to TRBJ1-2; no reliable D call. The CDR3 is CSARDLQGFAWNYGYTF. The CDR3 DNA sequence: TGCAGTGCTAGAGATCTGCAAGGGTTCGCCTGGAACTATGGCTACACCTTC.